Listed below are T cell receptor beta chains from one sample, sequenced in a study of cytomegalovirus exposure and HLA in healthy donors. Measured with immunoSEQ multiplex PCR; TCRdb has only the in-frame clones, and not every one. The data show roughly 350,000 clones, 80% to 90% seen once. The sequenced sample was PBMCs. Source of these receptors: a young woman in good health and CMV-seronegative. CDR3s include the opening cysteine and the closing phenylalanine or tryptophan. D genes are given only for firm matches. Part of the rows lack a size; the others show once, few, many or a class for expanded clones.

>TRBJ2-3|NA|TRBD2|TRBV11-2
TGTGCCAGCAGCTTAAGAGGGAGGGCCGTAGATACGCAGTATTTT
CASSLRGRAVDTQYF
>TRBJ1-2|NA|TRBD1|TRBV6-1
TGTGCCAGCAGTGAAGGGGACAGAAACTATGGCTACACCTTC
CASSEGDRNYGYTF
>TRBJ2-1|NA|NA|TRBV11-3
TGTGCCAGCAGCCTCACTGGCGGCAACAATGAGCAGTTCTTC
CASSLTGGNNEQFF
>TRBJ2-3|NA|TRBD2|TRBV5-1
TGCGCCAGCAGCCGGACTAGCGGGGCCTCCGATACGCAGTATTTT
CASSRTSGASDTQYF
>TRBJ2-3|NA|NA|TRBV6-5
TGTGCCAGCTCGATGATAGCGGCCCGGGATACGCAGTATTTT
CASSMIAARDTQYF
>TRBJ2-3|NA|TRBD1|TRBV29-1
TGCAGCGGGACAGGGGTAGGGACAGATACGCAGTATTTT
CSGTGVGTDTQYF
>TRBJ1-2|NA|TRBD1|TRBV29-1
TGCAGCGTAATAAGACAGGGAGGAGACAACTATGGCTACACCTTC
CSVIRQGGDNYGYTF
>TRBJ2-5|NA|TRBD1|TRBV5-1
TGCGCCAGCAGTCGACCGACAGGGGGTTTTGGGGAGACCCAGTACTTC
CASSRPTGGFGETQYF
>TRBJ1-2|NA|NA|TRBV7-2
TGTGCCAGCAGCTTAAGTCAGTATGGCTACACCTTC
CASSLSQYGYTF
>TRBJ1-5|NA|NA|TRBV6-5
TGTGCCAGCAGTCGTACTTCGGGGCAGCCCCAGCATTTT
CASSRTSGQPQHF
>TRBJ2-7|NA|NA|TRBV9
TGTGCCAGCAGCACAGGGTCGACCTACGAGCAGTACTTC
CASSTGSTYEQYF
>TRBJ1-4|few|NA|TRBV5-4
TGTGCCAGCAGCGGTGGGGGGAGAGAAAAACTGTTTTTT
CASSGGGREKLFF
>TRBJ1-3|few|NA|TRBV4-1
TGCGCCAGCAGCCAAGATCCCGGGGGATCTGGAAACACCATATATTTT
CASSQDPGGSGNTIYF
>TRBJ2-1|NA|NA|TRBV18
TGTGCCAGCTCACCAGGGGCCGGCGGTGAGCAGTTCTTC
CASSPGAGGEQFF
>TRBJ2-2|NA|NA|TRBV18
TGTGCCAGCTCACCGGAGTCACAAGGCGGGGAGCTGTTTTTT
CASSPESQGGELFF
>TRBJ2-7|NA|NA|TRBV27
TGTGCCAGCAGTTTCAGGGGAACCTACGAGCAGTACTTC
CASSFRGTYEQYF
>TRBJ2-5|NA|TRBD2|TRBV18
TGTGCCAGCTGTGGACTAGCGGGAGTAGGGGAGACCCAGTACTTC
CASCGLAGVGETQYF
>TRBJ1-1|NA|NA|TRBV5-1
TGCGCCAGCAGCTCACGGACAGAAAACACTGAAGCTTTCTTT
CASSSRTENTEAFF
>TRBJ2-5|NA|NA|TRBV5-1
TGCGCCAGCAGCTTGGCAGGGTGGGAGACCCAGTACTTC
CASSLAGWETQYF
>TRBJ2-3|NA|NA|TRBV6-4
TGTGCCAGCCGCCTAGGCGGGAACCTAAATACGCAGTATTTT
CASRLGGNLNTQYF
>TRBJ2-1|NA|NA|TRBV30
TGTGCCTGGAGCAAGAGCTCCTACAATGAGCAGTTCTTC
CAWSKSSYNEQFF
>TRBJ1-4|NA|NA|TRBV19
TGTGCCAGTAGTACAAGTCCCCAGCGGGGCGGGGACAATAATGAAAAACTGTTTTTT
CASSTSPQRGGDNNEKLFF
>TRBJ2-7|NA|TRBD1|TRBV2
TGTGCCAGCAGGGGAGGACAGGGGATCTACGAGCAGTACTTC
CASRGGQGIYEQYF
>TRBJ2-1|NA|TRBD2|TRBV7-2
TGTGCCAGCAGCCAGCGGTCCCTGTTCGGACTAGCGGGACGGGAGCAGTTCTTC
CASSQRSLFGLAGREQFF
>TRBJ2-2|NA|TRBD2|TRBV28
TGTGCCAGCAGTCCGGGGACTAGCGGGAACACCGGGGAGCTGTTTTTT
CASSPGTSGNTGELFF
>TRBJ2-1|NA|NA|TRBV6-4
TGTGCCAGCAGCCTAGAGAGCAACTCCTACAATGAGCAGTTCTTC
CASSLESNSYNEQFF
>TRBJ2-7|NA|NA|TRBV5-5
TGTGCCAGCAGCTTGAAAGTACCCGCCCTCGGCGAGCAGTACTTC
CASSLKVPALGEQYF
>TRBJ1-5|many|TRBD1|TRBV28
TGTGCCAGCAGTTTCTCCGGGACAGCGAATTATCAGCCCCAGCATTTT
CASSFSGTANYQPQHF
>TRBJ2-5|NA|NA|TRBV7-2
TGTGCCAGCAGCCGTCAAGAGACCCAGTACTTC
CASSRQETQYF
>TRBJ1-2|NA|TRBD1|TRBV18
TGTGCCAGCTCACCGGACAGGGACGGGTATGGCTACACCTTC
CASSPDRDGYGYTF
>TRBJ2-5|NA|NA|TRBV7-2
TGTGCCAGCAGCCGAACCGGAGAGACCCAGTACTTC
CASSRTGETQYF
>TRBJ2-1|NA|NA|TRBV4-3
TGCGCCAGCAGCCAAGGTTTGGTGGTTAAGGAACGGGATGAGCAGTTCTTC
CASSQGLVVKERDEQFF
>TRBJ2-3|NA|NA|TRBV6-5
TGTGCCAGCAGTTACGAGGAATGGGGCACAGATACGCAGTATTTT
CASSYEEWGTDTQYF
>TRBJ2-7|NA|NA|TRBV5-1
TGCGCCAGCAGCTTGGCCCGAGAGATAGGGGGTTCCTCCTACGAGCAGTACTTC
CASSLAREIGGSSYEQYF
>TRBJ1-2|NA|TRBD1|TRBV7-3
TGTGCCAGCAGCCCAGGACAGGGACTAAACTATGGCTACACCTTC
CASSPGQGLNYGYTF
>TRBJ2-5|NA|NA|TRBV9
TGTGCCAGCAGCGTTCTCGAGCGGGAGACCCAGTACTTC
CASSVLERETQYF
>TRBJ2-2|NA|TRBD2|TRBV2
TGTGCCAGCAGCCTGGGACTAGCATCCGGGGAGCTGTTTTTT
CASSLGLASGELFF